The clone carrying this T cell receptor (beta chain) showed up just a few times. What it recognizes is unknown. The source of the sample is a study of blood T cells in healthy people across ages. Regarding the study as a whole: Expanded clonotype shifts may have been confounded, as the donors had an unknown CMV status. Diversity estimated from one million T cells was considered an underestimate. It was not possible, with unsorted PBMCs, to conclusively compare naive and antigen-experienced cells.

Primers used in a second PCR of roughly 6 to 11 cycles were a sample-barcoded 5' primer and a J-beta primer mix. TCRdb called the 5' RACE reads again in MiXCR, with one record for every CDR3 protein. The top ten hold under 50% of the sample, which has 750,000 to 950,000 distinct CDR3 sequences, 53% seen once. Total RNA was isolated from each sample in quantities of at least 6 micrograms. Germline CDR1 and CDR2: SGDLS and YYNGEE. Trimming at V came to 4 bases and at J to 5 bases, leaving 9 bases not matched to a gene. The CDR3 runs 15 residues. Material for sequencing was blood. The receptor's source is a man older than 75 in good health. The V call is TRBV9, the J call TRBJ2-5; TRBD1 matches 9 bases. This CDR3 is CASSQTRTGVETQYF. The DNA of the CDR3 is TGTGCCAGCAGCCAAACTCGGACAGGGGTGGAGACCCAGTACTTC.